This T cell receptor (beta chain) was sequenced in a study of cytomegalovirus exposure and HLA in healthy donors. V was clipped by 0 bases and J by 9 bases; unmatched bases: 7. Germline V gene sequence: CDR1 MDHEN, CDR2 SYDVKM. The CDR3 spans 15 residues. The PCR was carried out with 60 Vbeta primers and 13 Jbeta primers. Only in-frame clones appear in the TCRdb table, and some are missing; sequencing was by immunoSEQ multiplex PCR. The table lists 60,000 to 80,000 clones, 65% to 75% of them singletons. The V gene is TRBV28, the J gene TRBJ2-1; 8 bases align to TRBD2. Sequencing was carried out using PBMCs. The clonotype comes from a woman in her twenties or thirties in good health and CMV-seronegative. The CDR3 sequence: CASSLWSGRGAEQFF. CDR3 nucleotide sequence: TGTGCCAGCAGTTTATGGAGCGGGAGAGGAGCTGAGCAGTTCTTC.